The present T cell receptor beta chain was sequenced within a study of CD8 T cells in ankylosing spondylitis. Study-level points and caveats: Certain motif variants had earlier appeared in reactive arthritis synovial fluid and blood.

As to this clonotype: The antigen is undetermined.

Per the germline V gene, CDR1 is MDHEN and CDR2 is SYDVKM. Trimming pared 5 bases from V and 1 base from J, leaving 9 bases between. The CDR3 runs to 14 residues. With molecular barcodes, quantitative 5'-RACE was used to make the TCR beta libraries. TCRdb used MiXCR to reprocess the 5' RACE reads, holding one entry per CDR3 protein. The data show 30,000 to 45,000 distinct CDR3 sequences, approximately 10% seen once. V usage is TRBV28 and J usage is TRBJ2-1; D possibly corresponds to TRBD1 (6 bases). Sequenced sample: synovial fluid, either unsorted or a sorted T cell fraction (not recorded which). This sequence originates from a male donor with ankylosing spondylitis. CDR3 in amino acids: CASSVRGSYNEQFF. CDR3 sequence (DNA): TGTGCCAGCAGTGTCAGGGGTTCCTACAATGAGCAGTTCTTC.